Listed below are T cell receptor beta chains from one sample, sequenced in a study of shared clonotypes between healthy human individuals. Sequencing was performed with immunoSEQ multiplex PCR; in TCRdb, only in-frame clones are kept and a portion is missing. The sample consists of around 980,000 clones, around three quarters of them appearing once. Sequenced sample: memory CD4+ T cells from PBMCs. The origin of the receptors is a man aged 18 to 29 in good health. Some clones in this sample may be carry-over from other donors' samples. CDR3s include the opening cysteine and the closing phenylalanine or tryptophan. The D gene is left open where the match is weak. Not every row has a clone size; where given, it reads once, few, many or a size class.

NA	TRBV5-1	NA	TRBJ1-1	TGCGCCAGCAGCTTCTCAGGTGGGGACACTGAAGCTTTCTTT	CASSFSGGDTEAFF
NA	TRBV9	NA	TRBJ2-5	TGTGCCAGCAGCGTACACGAAGGGGGGGGTCAAGAGACCCAGTACTTC	CASSVHEGGGQETQYF
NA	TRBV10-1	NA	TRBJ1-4	TGCGCCAGCAGTGATGAAAAACTGTTTTTT	CASSDEKLFF
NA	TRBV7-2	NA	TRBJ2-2	TGTGCCAGCAGCTTACCGGGGGCGAATACCGGGGAGCTGTTTTTT	CASSLPGANTGELFF
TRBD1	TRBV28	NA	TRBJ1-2	TGTGCCAGCAACCCAGGGGGTCAGAGTCGTCGCTACACCTTC	CASNPGGQSRRYTF
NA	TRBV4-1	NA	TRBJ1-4	TGCGCCAGCAGCCCCTCTAGCTCAAGGCAGGATGAAAAACTGTTTTTT	CASSPSSSRQDEKLFF
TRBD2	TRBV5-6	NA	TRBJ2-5	TGTGCCAGCAGCTTGTCGGGGGGACACCAAGAGACCCAGTACTTC	CASSLSGGHQETQYF
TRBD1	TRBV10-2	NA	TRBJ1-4	TGCGCCAGCACCAGGGAGGCAGGGGGGGCAACTAATGAAAAACTGTTTTTT	CASTREAGGATNEKLFF
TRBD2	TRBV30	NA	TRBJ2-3	TGTGCCCGAAGCCCCGGACTAGCGGGAGGGCCGAGAGATACGCAGTATTTT	CARSPGLAGGPRDTQYF
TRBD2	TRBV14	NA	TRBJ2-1	TGTGCCAGCAGCCGCCCCGGGACTAGCGTGAAGGAGCAGTTCTTC	CASSRPGTSVKEQFF
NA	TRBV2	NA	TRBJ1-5	TGTGCCAGCGCTATCAGGGAGGGGGGTTATAGCAATCAGCCCCAGCATTTT	CASAIREGGYSNQPQHF
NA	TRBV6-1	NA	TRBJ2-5	TGTGCCAGCAGTGAAGAGGCGGGAATCAAAGAGACCCAGTACTTC	CASSEEAGIKETQYF
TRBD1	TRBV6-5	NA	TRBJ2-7	TGTGCCAGCGGGACAGGGGGGTCCTACGAGCAGTACTTC	CASGTGGSYEQYF
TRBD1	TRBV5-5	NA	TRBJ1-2	TGTGCCAGCAGCTTGGGTTGGGGACAGGGGGCGAATGGCTACACCTTC	CASSLGWGQGANGYTF
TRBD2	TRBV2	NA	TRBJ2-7	TGTGCCAGCCCCCCAGTCGGGGGGGGGTCCACGTCCTACGAGCAGTACTTC	CASPPVGGGSTSYEQYF
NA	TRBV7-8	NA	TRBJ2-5	TGTGCCAGCAGGGCGGGGCCCTTTCAAGAGACCCAGTACTTC	CASRAGPFQETQYF
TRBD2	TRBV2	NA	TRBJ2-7	TGTGCCAGCAGGGGGACTAGCTCCTACGAGCAGTACTTC	CASRGTSSYEQYF
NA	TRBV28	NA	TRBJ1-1	TGTGCCAGCAGGGTACTTGGGGGGCGCGGGGCTGAAGCTTTCTTT	CASRVLGGRGAEAFF
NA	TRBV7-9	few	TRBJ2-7	TGTGCCAGCAGGTCGACCATCTATGAGCAGTACTTC	CASRSTIYEQYF
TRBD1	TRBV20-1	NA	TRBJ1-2	TGCAGTGCCACAGGGGGGAATGGCTACACCTTC	CSATGGNGYTF
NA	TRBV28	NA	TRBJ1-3	TGTGCCAGCAGTTTACCCGGGGCGGGTCTGCTATCTGGAAACACCATATATTTT	CASSLPGAGLLSGNTIYF
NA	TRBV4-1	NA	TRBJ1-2	TGCGCCAGCAGCCCCGGGGTTCTTAACTATGGCTACACCTTC	CASSPGVLNYGYTF
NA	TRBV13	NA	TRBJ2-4	TGTGCCAGCAGCCCCCCCGACAAAAACATTCAGTACTTC	CASSPPDKNIQYF
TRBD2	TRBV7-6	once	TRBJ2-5	TGTGCCAGCAGCACCGGGACTACGCCCCAAGAGACCCAGTACTTC	CASSTGTTPQETQYF
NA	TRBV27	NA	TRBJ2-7	TGTGCCAGCAGTCGTTCGGGGGCAACCTACGAGCAGTACTTC	CASSRSGATYEQYF
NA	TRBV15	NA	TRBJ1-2	TGTGCCACCAGCAGAGCTACATCTCACGGCTTCATAGGCTACACCTTC	CATSRATSHGFIGYTF
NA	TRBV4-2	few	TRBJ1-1	TGTGCCAGCAGCCAAGATCAGAGGGGGTTCACTGAAGCTTTCTTT	CASSQDQRGFTEAFF
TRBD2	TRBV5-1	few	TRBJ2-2	TGCGCCAGCAGCTCAACCCCTATATCCCTAGCGGGATGGAACACCGGGGAGCTGTTTTTT	CASSSTPISLAGWNTGELFF
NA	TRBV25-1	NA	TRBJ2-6	TGTGCCAGCAGTGAAGGAGGGACCGGGGCCAACGTCCTGACTTTC	CASSEGGTGANVLTF
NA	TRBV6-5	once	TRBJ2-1	TGTGCCAGCAGCCGAGACTCCCGAGGCGTCAATGAGCAGTTCTTC	CASSRDSRGVNEQFF
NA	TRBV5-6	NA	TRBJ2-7	TGTGCCAGCAGCTTCAGGTACGGCGGAGAAAGGGGGCAGTACTTC	CASSFRYGGERGQYF
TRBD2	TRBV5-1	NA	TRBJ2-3	TGCGCCAGCAGCTTGGGACTAGCGGGAGGGCCTGGCACAGATACGCAGTATTTT	CASSLGLAGGPGTDTQYF
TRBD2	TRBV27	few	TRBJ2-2	TGTGCCAGCAGTCCCTCCGGGACTAGCAGAACCGGGGAGCTGTTTTTT	CASSPSGTSRTGELFF
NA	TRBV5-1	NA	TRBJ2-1	TGCGCCAGCAGCTTGGCTCCAGGCTACAATGAGCAGTTCTTC	CASSLAPGYNEQFF
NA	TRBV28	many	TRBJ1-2	TGTGCCAGCAGTTTATCCCGTGGTGGCTACACCTTC	CASSLSRGGYTF
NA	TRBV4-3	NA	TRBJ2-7	TGCGCCAGCAGCCAAGGATGGGACACCTACTACGAGCAGTACTTC	CASSQGWDTYYEQYF
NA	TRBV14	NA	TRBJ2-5	TGTGCCAGCAGCCAGAACAGGGATGAGACCCAGTACTTC	CASSQNRDETQYF
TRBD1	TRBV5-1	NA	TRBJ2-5	TGCGCCAGCAGCCCCGGGACACAGGGGGAGACCCAGTACTTC	CASSPGTQGETQYF
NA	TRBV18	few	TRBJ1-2	TGTGCCAGCTCACCCTCAGGGACATCAGAAAATGGCTACACCTTC	CASSPSGTSENGYTF
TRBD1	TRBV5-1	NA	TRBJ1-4	TGCGCCAGCAAGTCCCAGACAGGGGGCTTTGAAAAACTGTTTTTT	CASKSQTGGFEKLFF
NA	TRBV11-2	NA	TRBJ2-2	TGTGCCAGCAGCCCCGCCGGAAACACCGGGGAGCTGTTTTTT	CASSPAGNTGELFF
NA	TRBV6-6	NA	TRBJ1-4	TGTGCCGGCAGGGCGGCAGTCGCAACTAATGAAAAACTGTTTTTT	CAGRAAVATNEKLFF
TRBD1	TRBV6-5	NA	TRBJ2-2	TGTGCCAGCAGTTCAGGGGGAGAGAACACCGGGGAGCTGTTTTTT	CASSSGGENTGELFF
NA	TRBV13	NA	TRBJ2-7	TGTGCCAGCAGCTCATCCATTGACAGGAAAGGCTACGAGCAGTACTTC	CASSSSIDRKGYEQYF
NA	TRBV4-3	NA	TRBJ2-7	TGCGCCAGCAGCCTGCGACTCGGGACCGGAAGGTCCTTCGAGCAGTACTTC	CASSLRLGTGRSFEQYF
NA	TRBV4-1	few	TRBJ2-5	TGCGCCAGCAGCCAAAAACAGGAAAGGGAGACCCAGTACTTC	CASSQKQERETQYF
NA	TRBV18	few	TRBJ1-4	TGTGCCAGCTCACGAACCACGGGCACTAATGAAAAACTGTTTTTT	CASSRTTGTNEKLFF
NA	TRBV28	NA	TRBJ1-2	TGTGCCAGCAGTTTGGAGACAGAGATAAATGGCTACACCTTC	CASSLETEINGYTF
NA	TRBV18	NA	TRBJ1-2	TGTGCCAGCTCCACCGGGGGGAACGGCTACACCTTC	CASSTGGNGYTF
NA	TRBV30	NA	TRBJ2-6	TGTGCCTGCTGGGGGGTCTTCGGACCCTCTGGGGCCAACGTCCTGACTTTC	CACWGVFGPSGANVLTF
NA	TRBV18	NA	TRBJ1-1	TGTGCCAGCTCACCACCAACGGCCAGGGGAACTGAAGCTTTCTTT	CASSPPTARGTEAFF
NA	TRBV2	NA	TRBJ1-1	TGTGCCAGCAGTACCACAGGGTTGGCTTTCTTT	CASSTTGLAFF
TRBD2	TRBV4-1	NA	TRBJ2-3	TGCGCCAGCAGCCAAGCGAGCGGGAGTTTGACAGATACGCAGTATTTT	CASSQASGSLTDTQYF
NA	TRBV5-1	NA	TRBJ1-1	TGCGCCAGCAGCTTGGCCCGGATGAACACTGAAGCTTTCTTT	CASSLARMNTEAFF
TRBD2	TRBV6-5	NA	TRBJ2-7	TGTGCCAGCAGTTACTCGATGGGGGGGAACGCCTACGAGCAGTACTTC	CASSYSMGGNAYEQYF